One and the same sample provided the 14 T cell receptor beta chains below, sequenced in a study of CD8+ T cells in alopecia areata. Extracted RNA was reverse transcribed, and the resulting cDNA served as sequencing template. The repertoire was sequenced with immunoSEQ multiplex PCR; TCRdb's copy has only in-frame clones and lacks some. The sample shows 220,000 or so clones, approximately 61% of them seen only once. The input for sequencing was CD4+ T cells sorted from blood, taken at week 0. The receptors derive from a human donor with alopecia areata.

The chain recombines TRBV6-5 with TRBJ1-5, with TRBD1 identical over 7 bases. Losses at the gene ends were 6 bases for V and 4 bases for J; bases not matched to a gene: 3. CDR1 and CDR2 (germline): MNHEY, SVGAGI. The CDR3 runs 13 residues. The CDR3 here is CASSPQGNQPQHF. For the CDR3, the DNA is TGTGCCAGCAGCCCACAGGGGAATCAGCCCCAGCATTTT.

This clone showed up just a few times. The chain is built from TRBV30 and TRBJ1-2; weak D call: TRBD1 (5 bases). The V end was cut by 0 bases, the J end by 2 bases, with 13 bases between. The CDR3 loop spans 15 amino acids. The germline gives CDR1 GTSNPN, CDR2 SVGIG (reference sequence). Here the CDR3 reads CAWSVRWDSNYGYTF. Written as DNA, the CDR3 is TGTGCCTGGAGTGTACGTTGGGACTCGAACTATGGCTACACCTTC. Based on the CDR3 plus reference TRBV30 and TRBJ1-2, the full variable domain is SQTIHQWPATLVQPVGSPLSLECTVEGTSNPNLYWYRQAAGRGLQLLFYSVGIGQISSEVPQNLSASRPQDRQFILSSKKLLLSDSGFYLCAWSVRWDSNYGYTFGSGTRLTVV.

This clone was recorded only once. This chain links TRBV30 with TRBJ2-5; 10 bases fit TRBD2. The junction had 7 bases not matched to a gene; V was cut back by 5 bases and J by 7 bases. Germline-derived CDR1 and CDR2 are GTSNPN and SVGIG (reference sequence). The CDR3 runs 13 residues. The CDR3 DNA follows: TGTGCCTGGGGACTAGCGGCCTCAAGGACCCAGTACTTC. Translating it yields CAWGLAASRTQYF.

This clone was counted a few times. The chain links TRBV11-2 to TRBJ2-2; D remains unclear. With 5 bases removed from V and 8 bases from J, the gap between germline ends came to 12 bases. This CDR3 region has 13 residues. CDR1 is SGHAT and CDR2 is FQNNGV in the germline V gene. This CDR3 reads CASSLGGLGELFF. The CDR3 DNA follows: TGTGCCAGCAGCCTGGGCGGTTTAGGGGAGCTGTTTTTT.

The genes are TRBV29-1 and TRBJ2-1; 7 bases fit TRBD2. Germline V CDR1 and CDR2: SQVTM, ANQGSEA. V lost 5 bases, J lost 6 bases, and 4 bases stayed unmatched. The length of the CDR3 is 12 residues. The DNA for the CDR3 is TGCAGCGTTTGGCGGGGGTTCAATGAGCAGTTCTTC. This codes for CSVWRGFNEQFF.

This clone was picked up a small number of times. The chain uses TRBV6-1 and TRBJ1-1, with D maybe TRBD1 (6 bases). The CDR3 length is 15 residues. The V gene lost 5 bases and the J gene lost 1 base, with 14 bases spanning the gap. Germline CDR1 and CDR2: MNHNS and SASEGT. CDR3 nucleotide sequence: TGTGCCAGCAGTCCTACCATGACAGGGAACACTGAAGCTTTCTTT. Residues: CASSPTMTGNTEAFF.

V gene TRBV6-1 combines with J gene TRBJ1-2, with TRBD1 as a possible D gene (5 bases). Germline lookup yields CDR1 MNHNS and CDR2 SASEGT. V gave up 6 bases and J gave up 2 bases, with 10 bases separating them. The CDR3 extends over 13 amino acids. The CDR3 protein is CASSLDRNYGYTF. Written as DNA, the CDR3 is TGTGCCAGCAGCCTTGACAGAAACTATGGCTACACCTTC.

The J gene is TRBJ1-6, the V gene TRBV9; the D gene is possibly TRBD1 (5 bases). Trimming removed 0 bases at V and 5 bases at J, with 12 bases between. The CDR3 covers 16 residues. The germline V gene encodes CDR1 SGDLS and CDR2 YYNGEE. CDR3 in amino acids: CASSVDPREDNSPLHF. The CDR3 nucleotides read TGTGCCAGCAGCGTAGACCCCAGGGAAGATAATTCACCCCTCCACTTT.

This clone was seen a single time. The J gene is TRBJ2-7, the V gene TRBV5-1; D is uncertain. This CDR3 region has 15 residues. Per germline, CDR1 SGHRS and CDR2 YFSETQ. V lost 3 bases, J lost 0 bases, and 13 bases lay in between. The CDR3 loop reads CASSSGSFSSYEQYF. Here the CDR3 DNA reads TGCGCCAGCAGCTCAGGCTCCTTTAGCTCCTACGAGCAGTACTTC.

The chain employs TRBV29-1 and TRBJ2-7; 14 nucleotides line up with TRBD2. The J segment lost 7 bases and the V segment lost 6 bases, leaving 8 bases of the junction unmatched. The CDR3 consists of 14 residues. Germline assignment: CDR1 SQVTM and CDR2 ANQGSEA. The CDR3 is CSVLRLAGGNEQYF. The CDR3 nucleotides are TGCAGCGTCCTACGACTAGCGGGAGGGAATGAGCAGTACTTC.

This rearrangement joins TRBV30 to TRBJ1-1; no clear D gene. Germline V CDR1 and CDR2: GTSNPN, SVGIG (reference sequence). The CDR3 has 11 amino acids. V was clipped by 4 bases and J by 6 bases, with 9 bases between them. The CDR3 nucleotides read TGTGCCTGGACCGGATCTGCTGAAGCTTTCTTT. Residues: CAWTGSAEAFF. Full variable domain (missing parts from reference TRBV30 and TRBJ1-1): SQTIHQWPATLVQPVGSPLSLECTVEGTSNPNLYWYRQAAGRGLQLLFYSVGIGQISSEVPQNLSASRPQDRQFILSSKKLLLSDSGFYLCAWTGSAEAFFGQGTRLTVV.

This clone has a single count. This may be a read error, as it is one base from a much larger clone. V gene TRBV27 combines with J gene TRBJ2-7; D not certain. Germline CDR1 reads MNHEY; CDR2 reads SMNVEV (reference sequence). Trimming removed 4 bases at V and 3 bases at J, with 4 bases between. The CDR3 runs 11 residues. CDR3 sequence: CASSSHYEQYF. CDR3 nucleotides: TGTGCCAGCAGTTCCCACTACGAGCAGTACTTC.

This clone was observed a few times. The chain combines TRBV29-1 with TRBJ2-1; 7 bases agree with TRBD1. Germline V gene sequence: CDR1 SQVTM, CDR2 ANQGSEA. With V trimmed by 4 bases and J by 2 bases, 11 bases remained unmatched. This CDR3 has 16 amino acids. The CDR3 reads CSVVLLDRPTYNEQFF. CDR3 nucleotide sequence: TGCAGCGTTGTTTTGTTGGACAGGCCCACCTACAATGAGCAGTTCTTC.

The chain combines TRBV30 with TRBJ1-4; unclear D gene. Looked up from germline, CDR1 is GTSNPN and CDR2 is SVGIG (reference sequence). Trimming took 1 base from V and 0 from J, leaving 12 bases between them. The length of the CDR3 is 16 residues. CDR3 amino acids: CAWSDPYSATNEKLFF. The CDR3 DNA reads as TGTGCCTGGAGTGACCCCTATAGTGCAACTAATGAAAAACTGTTTTTT.